This T cell receptor beta chain was sequenced during a study of blood T cell repertoires in COVID-19. Turning to the study itself: Both acute and convalescent COVID-19 samples were obtained from the United States, Italy and Spain. Nucleic acid was either cDNA or gDNA, and it came from T cells, B-cell-depleted T cells, or PBMCs.

The CDR3 has 15 residues. Trimming stripped 0 bases from V and 0 bases from J, with 9 bases between. Germline V gene data show CDR1 as SGDLS and CDR2 as YYNGEE. Assay used: immunoSEQ multiplex PCR; TCRdb lists only in-frame clones, some missing. The sample has around 300,000 clones, approximately 85% seen once. V and J are TRBV9 and TRBJ1-1; D not certain. The sequenced material came from peripheral blood. The sequence came from a man in his late teens or twenties with active or convalescent COVID-19. The CDR3 sequence: CASSVVAGMNTEAFF. The DNA for the CDR3 is TGTGCCAGCAGCGTAGTCGCAGGCATGAACACTGAAGCTTTCTTT.